This is a list of T cell receptor beta chains from one sample in a study of PD-1 blockade in classical Hodgkin lymphoma. The repertoire was sequenced with immunoSEQ multiplex PCR; TCRdb's copy has only in-frame clones and lacks some. Seen here are tens of thousands of clones, more than 65% observed once, and the top ten hold roughly 15%. Sequencing was performed on peripheral blood mononuclear cells (PBMCs), taken at baseline. These receptors originate from a human donor with classical Hodgkin lymphoma. CDR3s include the opening cysteine and the closing phenylalanine or tryptophan. A D gene is named only where the DNA matches it firmly. Where a row states a size, it is once, few, many or the class of an expanded clone; other rows omit it.

DNA	CDR3	J	length	D	V	size
TGTGCCAGCAGCCCGATCGGGCGGGCCAGGGAGACCCAGTACTTC	CASSPIGRARETQYF	TRBJ2-5	15	.	TRBV5-5	.
TGTGCCAGCAGCTTCGGCGGGGAGGGCGGCACTGAAGCTTTCTTT	CASSFGGEGGTEAFF	TRBJ1-1	15	.	TRBV7-9	.
TGTGCCAGCAGCTTAACCCAAGGAGGGACCGCCTCTGGAAACACCATATATTTT	CASSLTQGGTASGNTIYF	TRBJ1-3	18	.	TRBV11-3	.
TGCGCCAGCAGCCAGATAGCGGGAGGGACCTCTGGGGCCAACGTCCTGACTTTC	CASSQIAGGTSGANVLTF	TRBJ2-6	18	TRBD2	TRBV4-1	.
TGTGCCAGCAGTTACTCGAGGCAGGGCGATTCACCCCTCCACTTT	CASSYSRQGDSPLHF	TRBJ1-6	15	.	TRBV6-5	.
TGTGCCAGCAGCGGACAGGCGACGGAAAGTGGGGCCAACGTCCTGACTTTC	CASSGQATESGANVLTF	TRBJ2-6	17	TRBD1	TRBV10-3	.
TGTGCCAGTAGTATATGGACCGACAGGGTCAGCCAGCCCCAGCATTTT	CASSIWTDRVSQPQHF	TRBJ1-5	16	TRBD1	TRBV19	.
TGCGCCAGCAGCGAACAGGGGTTCTCCTACGAGCAGTACTTC	CASSEQGFSYEQYF	TRBJ2-7	14	TRBD1	TRBV4-1	.
TGTGCCTGGAGTTTAGACAGGGCGGGAAGCTACGAGCAGTACTTC	CAWSLDRAGSYEQYF	TRBJ2-7	15	.	TRBV30	.
TGTGCCAGCAGCTTAGCCAGCGGGAGACGCAATGAGCAGTTCTTC	CASSLASGRRNEQFF	TRBJ2-1	15	TRBD2	TRBV13	.
TGCGCCAGCAGCCAAGAGCCAGGGGTCAATCGGCCCCAGCATTTT	CASSQEPGVNRPQHF	TRBJ1-5	15	.	TRBV4-1	many
TGTGCCAGCAGCTTGGCGGACCCTGCCAATGAGCAGTTCTTC	CASSLADPANEQFF	TRBJ2-1	14	.	TRBV5-5	.
TGCGCCAGCAGCAGGGACCTCTCTGGGGCCAACGTCCTGACTTTC	CASSRDLSGANVLTF	TRBJ2-6	15	.	TRBV5-1	.
TGTGCCAGCAGCTTAGCCGACAAGACCTACGAGCAGTACTTC	CASSLADKTYEQYF	TRBJ2-7	14	.	TRBV11-2	.
TGCGCCAGCAGCCAAGTAACAGGGCGAGGCGGTGAGCAGTTCTTC	CASSQVTGRGGEQFF	TRBJ2-1	15	.	TRBV4-1	.
TGTGCCATCAGTGATGACAGACATGGCTACACCTTC	CAISDDRHGYTF	TRBJ1-2	12	.	TRBV10-3	.
TGTGCCAGCAGCACAGACAGAAACACTGAAGCTTTCTTT	CASSTDRNTEAFF	TRBJ1-1	13	.	TRBV7-2	few
TGTGCCAGCAGGACAGTGAACACTGAAGCTTTCTTT	CASRTVNTEAFF	TRBJ1-1	12	.	TRBV2	few
TGTGCCAGCAGCCACTTGACTAGCGGGTACAATGAGCAGTTCTTC	CASSHLTSGYNEQFF	TRBJ2-1	15	TRBD2	TRBV14	.
TGTGCCAGCAGCTTAACCGAAGTTCCTGAAGCTTTCTTT	CASSLTEVPEAFF	TRBJ1-1	13	.	TRBV11-3	.
TGTGCCAGCAGCTTAGGGGACAGTCATCAGCCCCAGCATTTT	CASSLGDSHQPQHF	TRBJ1-5	14	TRBD1	TRBV7-9	.
TGTGCCAGCAGCCAAGACCCAGGTCCGCGTGAGCAGTACTTC	CASSQDPGPREQYF	TRBJ2-7	14	.	TRBV4-2	.
TGTGCCAGCCGGTGTGGCGGCAGACCCCAAGAGACCCAGTACTTC	CASRCGGRPQETQYF	TRBJ2-5	15	.	TRBV6-4	.
TGTGCCAGCAGCCCCGGGACTAGCGGCACAGATACGCAGTATTTT	CASSPGTSGTDTQYF	TRBJ2-3	15	TRBD2	TRBV7-2	.
TGTGCCAGCAGGGAAGGGACATCTGGAAACACCATATATTTT	CASREGTSGNTIYF	TRBJ1-3	14	.	TRBV7-6	once
TGTGCCAGCACCCCGGTCGGGGAACTCGGCACTGAAGCTTTCTTT	CASTPVGELGTEAFF	TRBJ1-1	15	.	TRBV7-9	few